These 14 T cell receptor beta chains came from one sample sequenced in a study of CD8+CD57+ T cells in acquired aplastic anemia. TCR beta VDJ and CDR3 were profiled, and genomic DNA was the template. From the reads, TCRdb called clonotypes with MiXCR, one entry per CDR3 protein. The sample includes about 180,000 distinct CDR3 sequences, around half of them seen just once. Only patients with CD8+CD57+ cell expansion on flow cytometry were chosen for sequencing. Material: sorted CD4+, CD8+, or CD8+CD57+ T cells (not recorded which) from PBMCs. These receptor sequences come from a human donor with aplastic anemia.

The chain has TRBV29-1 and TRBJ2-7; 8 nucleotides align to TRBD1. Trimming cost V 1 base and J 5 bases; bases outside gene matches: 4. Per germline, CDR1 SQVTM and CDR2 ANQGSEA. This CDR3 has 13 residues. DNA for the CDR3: TGCAGCGTTGAAGGTCAGGGGGCCCACGAGCAGTACTTC. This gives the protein CSVEGQGAHEQYF.

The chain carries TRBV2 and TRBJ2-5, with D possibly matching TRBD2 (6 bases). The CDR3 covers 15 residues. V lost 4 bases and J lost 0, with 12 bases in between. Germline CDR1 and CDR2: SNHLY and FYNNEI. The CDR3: CASSVDRGNQETQYF. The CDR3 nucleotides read TGTGCCAGCAGTGTAGATCGCGGGAACCAAGAGACCCAGTACTTC.

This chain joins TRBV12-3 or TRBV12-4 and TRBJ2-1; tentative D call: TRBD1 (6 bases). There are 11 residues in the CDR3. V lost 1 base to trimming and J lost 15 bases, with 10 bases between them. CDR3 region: CASSLGTGPFF. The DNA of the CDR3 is TGTGCCAGCAGTTTAGGTACAGGGCCGTTCTTC.

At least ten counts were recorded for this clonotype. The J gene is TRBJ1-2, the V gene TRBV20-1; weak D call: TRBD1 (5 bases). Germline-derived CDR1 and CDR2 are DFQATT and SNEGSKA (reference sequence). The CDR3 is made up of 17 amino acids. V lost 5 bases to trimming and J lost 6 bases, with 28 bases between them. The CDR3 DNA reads TGCAGTGCTCGAGTTTTTACTCCATCCCGTGGGGGGAATGGCTACACCTTC. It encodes CSARVFTPSRGGNGYTF.

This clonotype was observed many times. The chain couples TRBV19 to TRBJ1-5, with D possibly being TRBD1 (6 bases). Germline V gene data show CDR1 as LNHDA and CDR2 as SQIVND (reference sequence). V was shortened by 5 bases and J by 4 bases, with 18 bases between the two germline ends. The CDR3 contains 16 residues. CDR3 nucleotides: TGTGCCAGTAGTTCCTTCGGGCAGGGGAATAATCAGCCCCAGCATTTT. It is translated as CASSSFGQGNNQPQHF.

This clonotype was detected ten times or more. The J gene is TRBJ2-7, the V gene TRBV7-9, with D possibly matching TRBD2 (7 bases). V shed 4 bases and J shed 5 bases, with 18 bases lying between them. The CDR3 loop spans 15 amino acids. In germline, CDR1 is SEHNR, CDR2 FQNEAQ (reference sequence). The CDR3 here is CASSYGGQGRNEQYF. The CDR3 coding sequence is TGTGCCAGCAGCTACGGGGGGCAGGGGCGAAACGAGCAGTACTTC.

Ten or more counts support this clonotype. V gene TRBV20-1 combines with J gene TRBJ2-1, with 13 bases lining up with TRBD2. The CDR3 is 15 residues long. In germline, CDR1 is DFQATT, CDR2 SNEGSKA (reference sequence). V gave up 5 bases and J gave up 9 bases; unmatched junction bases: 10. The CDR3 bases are TGCAGTGCTCCCCGGGGACTAGCGGGGCCCTTTGAGCAGTTCTTC. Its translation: CSAPRGLAGPFEQFF.

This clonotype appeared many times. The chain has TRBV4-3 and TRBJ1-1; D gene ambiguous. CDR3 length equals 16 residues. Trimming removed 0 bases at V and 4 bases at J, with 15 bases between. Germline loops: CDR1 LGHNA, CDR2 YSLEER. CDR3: CASSQDPASVSTEAFF. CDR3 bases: TGCGCCAGCAGCCAAGATCCGGCCTCAGTTTCCACTGAAGCTTTCTTT.

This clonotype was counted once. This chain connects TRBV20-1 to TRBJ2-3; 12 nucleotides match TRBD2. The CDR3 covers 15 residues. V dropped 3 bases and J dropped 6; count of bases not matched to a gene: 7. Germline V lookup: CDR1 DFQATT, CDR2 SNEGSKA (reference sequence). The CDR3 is CSASTSGGLLDTQYF. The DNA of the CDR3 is TGCAGTGCTAGTACTAGCGGGGGGCTGCTGGATACGCAGTATTTT.

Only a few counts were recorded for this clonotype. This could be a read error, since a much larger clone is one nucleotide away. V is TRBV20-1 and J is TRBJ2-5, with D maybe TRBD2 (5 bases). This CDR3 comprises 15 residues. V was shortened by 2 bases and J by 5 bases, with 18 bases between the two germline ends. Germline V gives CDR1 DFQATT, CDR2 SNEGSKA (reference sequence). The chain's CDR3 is CSARKQRAKSETQYF. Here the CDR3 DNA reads TGCAGTGCTAGAAAACAGAGGGCAAAGAGTGAGACCCAGTACTTC.

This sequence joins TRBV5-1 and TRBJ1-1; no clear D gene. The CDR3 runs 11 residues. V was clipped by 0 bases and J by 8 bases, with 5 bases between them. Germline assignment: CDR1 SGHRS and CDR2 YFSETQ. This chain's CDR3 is CASSLGIEAFF. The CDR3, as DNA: TGCGCCAGCAGCTTGGGGATCGAAGCTTTCTTT.

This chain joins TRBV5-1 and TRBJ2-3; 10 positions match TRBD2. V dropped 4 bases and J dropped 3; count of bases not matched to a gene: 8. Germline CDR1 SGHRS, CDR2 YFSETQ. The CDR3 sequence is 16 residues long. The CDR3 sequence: CASSKKLAGRTDTQYF. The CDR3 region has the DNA TGCGCCAGCAGCAAGAAACTAGCGGGAAGGACAGATACGCAGTATTTT.

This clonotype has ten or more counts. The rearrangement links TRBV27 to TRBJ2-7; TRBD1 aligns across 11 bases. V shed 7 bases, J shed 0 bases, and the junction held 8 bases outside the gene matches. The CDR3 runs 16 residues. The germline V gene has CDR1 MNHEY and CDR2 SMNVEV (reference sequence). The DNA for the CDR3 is TGTGCCAGCATCCCGAAGGGGACAGGGGGCTCCTACGAGCAGTACTTC. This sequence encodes CASIPKGTGGSYEQYF.

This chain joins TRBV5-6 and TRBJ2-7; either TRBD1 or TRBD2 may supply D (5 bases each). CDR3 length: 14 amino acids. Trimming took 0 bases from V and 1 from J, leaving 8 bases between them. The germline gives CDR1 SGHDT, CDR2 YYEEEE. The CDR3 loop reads CASSLGGTSYEQYF. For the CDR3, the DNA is TGTGCCAGCAGCTTGGGGGGGACGTCCTACGAGCAGTACTTC.